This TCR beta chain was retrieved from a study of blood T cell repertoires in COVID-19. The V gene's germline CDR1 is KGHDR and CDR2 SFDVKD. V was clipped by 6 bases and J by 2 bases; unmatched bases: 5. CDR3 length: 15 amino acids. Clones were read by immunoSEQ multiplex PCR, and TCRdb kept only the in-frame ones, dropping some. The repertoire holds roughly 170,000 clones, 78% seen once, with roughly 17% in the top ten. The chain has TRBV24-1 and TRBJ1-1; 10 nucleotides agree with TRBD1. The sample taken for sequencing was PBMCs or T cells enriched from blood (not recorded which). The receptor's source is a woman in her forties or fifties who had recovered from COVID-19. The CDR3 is CATSKGQGLNTEAFF. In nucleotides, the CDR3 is TGTGCCACCAGTAAGGGACAGGGGTTAAACACTGAAGCTTTCTTT.